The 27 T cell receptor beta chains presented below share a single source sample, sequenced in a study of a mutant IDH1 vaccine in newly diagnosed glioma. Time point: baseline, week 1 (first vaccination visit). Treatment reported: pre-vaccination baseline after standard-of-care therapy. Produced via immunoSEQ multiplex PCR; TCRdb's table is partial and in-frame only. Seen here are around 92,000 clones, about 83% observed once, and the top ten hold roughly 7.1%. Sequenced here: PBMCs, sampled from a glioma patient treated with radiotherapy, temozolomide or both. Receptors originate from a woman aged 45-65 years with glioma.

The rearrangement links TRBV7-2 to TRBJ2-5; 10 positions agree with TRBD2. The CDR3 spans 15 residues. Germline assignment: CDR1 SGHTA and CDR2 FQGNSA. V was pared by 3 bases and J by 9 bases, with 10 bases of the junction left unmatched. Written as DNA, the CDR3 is TGTGCCAGCAGCTTGGCTAGCGGGGGCCCCTGGGCCCAGTACTTC. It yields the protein CASSLASGGPWAQYF.

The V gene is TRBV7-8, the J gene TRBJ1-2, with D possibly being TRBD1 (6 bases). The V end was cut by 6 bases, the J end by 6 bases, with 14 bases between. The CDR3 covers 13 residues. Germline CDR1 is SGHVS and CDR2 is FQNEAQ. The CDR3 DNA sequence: TGTGCCAGCAGGGGGGGGGCGGTGGATGGCTACACCTTC. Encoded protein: CASRGGAVDGYTF.

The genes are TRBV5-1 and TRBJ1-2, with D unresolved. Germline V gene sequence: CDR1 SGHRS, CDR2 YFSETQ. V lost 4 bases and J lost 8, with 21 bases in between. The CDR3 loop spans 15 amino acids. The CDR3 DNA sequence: TGCGCCAGCAGCAACGCATCTCGACGGCCGGACGGCTACACCTTC. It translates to CASSNASRRPDGYTF.

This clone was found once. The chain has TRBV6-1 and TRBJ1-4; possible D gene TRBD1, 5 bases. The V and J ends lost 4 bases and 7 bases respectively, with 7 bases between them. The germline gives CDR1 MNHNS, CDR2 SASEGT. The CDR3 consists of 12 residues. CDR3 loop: CASSGGSEKLFF. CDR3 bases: TGTGCCAGCAGTGGGGGGTCTGAAAAACTGTTTTTT.

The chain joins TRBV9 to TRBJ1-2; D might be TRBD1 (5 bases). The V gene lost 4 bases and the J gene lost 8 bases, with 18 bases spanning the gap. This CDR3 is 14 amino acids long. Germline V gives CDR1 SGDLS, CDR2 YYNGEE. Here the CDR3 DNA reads TGTGCCAGCAGCCCTCCAGGAGGGGTAAAGGGCTACACCTTC. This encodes CASSPPGGVKGYTF.

CDR3 coding DNA: TGTGCCAGCAGCTTGGGGGGTCTAGGCAATGGCTACACCTTC. Translated, it gives CASSLGGLGNGYTF. The V and J genes are TRBV5-8 and TRBJ1-2, with D hard to call. Germline V gives CDR1 SGHTS, CDR2 YDEGEE. Deletions cut 0 bases from V and 6 bases from J, with 12 bases between. This CDR3 has 14 amino acids.

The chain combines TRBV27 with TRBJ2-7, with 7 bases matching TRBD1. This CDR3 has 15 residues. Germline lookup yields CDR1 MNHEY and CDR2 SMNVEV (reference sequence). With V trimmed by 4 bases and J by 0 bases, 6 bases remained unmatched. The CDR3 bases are TGTGCCAGCAGTTCAAGTTGGGACAGCTCCTACGAGCAGTACTTC. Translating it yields CASSSSWDSSYEQYF.

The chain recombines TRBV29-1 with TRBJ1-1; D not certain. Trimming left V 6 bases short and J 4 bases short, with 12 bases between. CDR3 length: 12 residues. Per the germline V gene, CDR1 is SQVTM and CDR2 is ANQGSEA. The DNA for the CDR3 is TGCAGCGTGGGAGCCACGGGCACTGAAGCTTTCTTT. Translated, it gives CSVGATGTEAFF.

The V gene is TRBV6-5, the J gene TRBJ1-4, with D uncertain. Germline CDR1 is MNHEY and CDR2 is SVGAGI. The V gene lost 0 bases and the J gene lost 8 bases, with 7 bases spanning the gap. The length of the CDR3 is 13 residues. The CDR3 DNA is TGTGCCAGCAGTTACTCCCGGAAGGAAAAACTGTTTTTT. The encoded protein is CASSYSRKEKLFF.

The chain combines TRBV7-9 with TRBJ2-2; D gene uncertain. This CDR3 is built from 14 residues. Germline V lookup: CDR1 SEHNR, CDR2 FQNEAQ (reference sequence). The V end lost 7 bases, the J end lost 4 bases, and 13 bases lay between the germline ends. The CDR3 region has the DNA TGTGCCAGCACCATTTCAGGAGCCACCGGGGAGCTGTTTTTT. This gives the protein CASTISGATGELFF.

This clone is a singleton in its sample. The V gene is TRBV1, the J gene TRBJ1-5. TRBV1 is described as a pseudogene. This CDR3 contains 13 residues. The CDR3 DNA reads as TGCACCGGATCGTTTGCCGGAGGCCAGCCCCAGCATTTT. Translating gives CTGSFAGGQPQHF.

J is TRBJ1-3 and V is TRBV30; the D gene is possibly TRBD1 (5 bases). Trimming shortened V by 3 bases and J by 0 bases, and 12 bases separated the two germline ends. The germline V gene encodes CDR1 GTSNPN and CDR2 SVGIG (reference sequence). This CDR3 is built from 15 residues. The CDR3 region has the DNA TGTGCCTGGAGCCTAGGGGAGAGCTCTGGAAACACCATATATTTT. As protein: CAWSLGESSGNTIYF. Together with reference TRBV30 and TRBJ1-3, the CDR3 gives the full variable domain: SQTIHQWPATLVQPVGSPLSLECTVEGTSNPNLYWYRQAAGRGLQLLFYSVGIGQISSEVPQNLSASRPQDRQFILSSKKLLLSDSGFYLCAWSLGESSGNTIYFGEGSWLTVV.

The CDR3 spells CASSDSIVWFIRDEQYF. CDR3 in DNA: TGTGCCAGCAGTGACTCGATTGTTTGGTTTATTCGCGACGAGCAGTACTTC. V is TRBV6-4 and J is TRBJ2-7; D gene ambiguous. From germline, CDR1 is MRHNA and CDR2 SNTAGT. Trimming took 0 bases from V and 5 from J, leaving 20 bases between them. The CDR3 is 17 residues long.

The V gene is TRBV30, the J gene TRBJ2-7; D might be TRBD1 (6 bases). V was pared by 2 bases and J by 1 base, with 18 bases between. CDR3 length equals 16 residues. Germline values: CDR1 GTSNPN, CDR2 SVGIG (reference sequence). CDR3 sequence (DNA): TGTGCCTGGAGTTCCGGTGGACAGACCCAATCCTACGAGCAGTACTTC. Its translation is CAWSSGGQTQSYEQYF.

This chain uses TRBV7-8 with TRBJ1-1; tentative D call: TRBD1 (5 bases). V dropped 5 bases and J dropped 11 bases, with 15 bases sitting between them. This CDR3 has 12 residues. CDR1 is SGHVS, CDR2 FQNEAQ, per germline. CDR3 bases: TGTGCCAGCAGCCGAACCCGGGGGAGGGCTTTCTTT. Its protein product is CASSRTRGRAFF.

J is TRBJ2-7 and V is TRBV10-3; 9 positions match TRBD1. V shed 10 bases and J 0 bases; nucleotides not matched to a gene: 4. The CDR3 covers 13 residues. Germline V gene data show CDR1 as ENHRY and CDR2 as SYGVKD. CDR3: CATKGQGSYEQYF. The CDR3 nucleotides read TGTGCCACCAAGGGACAGGGCTCCTACGAGCAGTACTTC.

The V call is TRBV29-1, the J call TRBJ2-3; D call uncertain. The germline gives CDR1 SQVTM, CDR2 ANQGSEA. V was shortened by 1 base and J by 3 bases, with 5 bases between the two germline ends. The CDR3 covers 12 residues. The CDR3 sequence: CSVEVGTDTQYF. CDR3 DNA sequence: TGCAGCGTTGAAGTGGGGACAGATACGCAGTATTTT.

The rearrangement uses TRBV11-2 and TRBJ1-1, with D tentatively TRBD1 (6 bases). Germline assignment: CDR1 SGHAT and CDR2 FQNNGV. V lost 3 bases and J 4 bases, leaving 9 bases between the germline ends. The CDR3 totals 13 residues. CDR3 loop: CASSLGAATEAFF. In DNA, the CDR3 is TGTGCCAGCAGCTTGGGGGCCGCCACTGAAGCTTTCTTT.

The CDR3 region is CAWRLQGSGYTF. For the CDR3, the DNA is TGTGCCTGGAGACTCCAGGGGTCTGGCTACACCTTC. The chain uses TRBV30 and TRBJ1-2, with D perhaps TRBD1 (6 bases). Trimming pared 3 bases from V and 7 bases from J, leaving 12 bases between. This CDR3 spans 12 amino acids. Germline V gene data show CDR1 as GTSNPN and CDR2 as SVGIG (reference sequence).

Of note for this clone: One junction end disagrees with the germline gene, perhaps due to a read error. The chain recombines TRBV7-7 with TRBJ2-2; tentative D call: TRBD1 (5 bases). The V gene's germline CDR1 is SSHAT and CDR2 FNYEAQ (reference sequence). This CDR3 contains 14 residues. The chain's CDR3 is CASSLVIDSGELFF. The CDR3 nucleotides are TGTGCTAGCAGCTTAGTTATAGACAGCGGGGAGCTGTTTTTT.

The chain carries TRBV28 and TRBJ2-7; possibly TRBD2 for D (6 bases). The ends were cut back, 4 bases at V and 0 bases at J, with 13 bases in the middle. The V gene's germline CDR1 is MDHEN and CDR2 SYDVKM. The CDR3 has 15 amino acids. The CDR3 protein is CASSSLGGASYEQYF. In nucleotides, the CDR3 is TGTGCCAGCAGTTCTCTGGGCGGGGCCTCCTACGAGCAGTACTTC.

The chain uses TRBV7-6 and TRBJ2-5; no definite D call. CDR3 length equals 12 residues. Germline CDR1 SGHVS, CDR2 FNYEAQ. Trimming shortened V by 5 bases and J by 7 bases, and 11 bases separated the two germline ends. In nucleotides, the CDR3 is TGTGCCAGCAGCCCCCCCGACGGGACCCAGTACTTC. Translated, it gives CASSPPDGTQYF.

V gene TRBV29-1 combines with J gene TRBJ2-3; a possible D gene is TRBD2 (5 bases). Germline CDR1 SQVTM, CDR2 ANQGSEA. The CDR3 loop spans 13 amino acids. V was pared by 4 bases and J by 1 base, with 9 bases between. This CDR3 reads CSVGERRTDTQYF. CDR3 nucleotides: TGCAGCGTTGGGGAGCGTCGCACAGATACGCAGTATTTT.

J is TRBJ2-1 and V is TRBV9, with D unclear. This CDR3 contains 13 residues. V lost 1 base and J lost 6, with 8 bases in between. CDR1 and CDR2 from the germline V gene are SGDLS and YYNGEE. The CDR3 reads CASSVSVSNEQFF. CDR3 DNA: TGTGCCAGCAGCGTAAGCGTTTCCAATGAGCAGTTCTTC.

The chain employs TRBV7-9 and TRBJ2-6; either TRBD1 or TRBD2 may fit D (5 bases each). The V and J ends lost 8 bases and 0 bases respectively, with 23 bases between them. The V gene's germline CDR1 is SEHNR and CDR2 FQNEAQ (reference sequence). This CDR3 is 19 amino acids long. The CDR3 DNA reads TGTGCCAGCGAGCCACTAGAACCGTGGGGGATCTCTGGGGCCAACGTCCTGACTTTC. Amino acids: CASEPLEPWGISGANVLTF.

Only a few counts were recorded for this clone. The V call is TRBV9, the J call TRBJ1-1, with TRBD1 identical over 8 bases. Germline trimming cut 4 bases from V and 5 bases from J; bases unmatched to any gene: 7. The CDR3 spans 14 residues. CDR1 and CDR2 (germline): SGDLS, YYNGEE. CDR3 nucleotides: TGTGCCAGCAGCTCAATGGACAGGGCGACTGAAGCTTTCTTT. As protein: CASSSMDRATEAFF.

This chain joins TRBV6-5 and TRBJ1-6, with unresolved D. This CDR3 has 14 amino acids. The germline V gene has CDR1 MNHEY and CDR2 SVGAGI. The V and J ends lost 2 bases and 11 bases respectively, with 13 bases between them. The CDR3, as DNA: TGTGCCAGCAGTTACCAAAAACAGAAAACACCCCTCCACTTT. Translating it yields CASSYQKQKTPLHF.